This T cell receptor (beta chain) is from a study of shared clonotypes between healthy human individuals. In the case of this clone: In the same sample, other DNA sequences code for this CDR3.

CDR1 is LNHDA, CDR2 SQIVND, per germline (reference sequence). The CDR3 spans 13 residues. Trimming removed 1 base at V and 0 bases at J, with 2 bases between. CD45RO negativity and positive selection for CCR7 defined naive CD8 cells, a population that excluded terminally differentiated effector memory CD45RA+ cells. Repertoires were generated with immunoSEQ multiplex PCR, while TCRdb's copy carries only in-frame clones and drops some. The profile shows approximately 720,000 clones, around 90% of them singletons. The chain couples TRBV19 to TRBJ2-3; D not resolved. The sample comprised naive CD8+ T cells sorted from blood. This clonotype was obtained from a man aged 25-40 years in good health. CDR3 DNA: TGTGCCAGTAGTATAGGGAGCACAGATACGCAGTATTTT. This encodes CASSIGSTDTQYF.